Listed here are 3 T cell receptor beta chains from one sample, sequenced in a study of glioma-infiltrating T cells. Using RNA template, CDR3s of TCR alpha and beta were amplified with iRepertoire arm-PCR. TCRdb fed the multiplex PCR reads into MiXCR, producing one record per CDR3 protein. The sample gives around 170,000 distinct CDR3 sequences, 43% of which show up once; around 5% is in the top ten. The source material was glioma tissue, nonneoplastic brain tissue, or PBMCs (not recorded which). The receptor source for this set is a human donor with low-grade glioma or glioblastoma, undergoing nonglioma brain surgery, or in good health (not recorded which).

The gene calls are TRBV20-1 and TRBJ2-3; D gene uncertain. Germline V CDR1 and CDR2: DFQATT, SNEGSKA (reference sequence). The ends were cut back, 3 bases at V and 0 bases at J, with 13 bases in the middle. The CDR3 extends over 15 amino acids. Here the CDR3 reads CSASPEQYSTDTQYF. The CDR3 region has the DNA TGCAGTGCTAGTCCGGAGCAGTACAGCACAGATACGCAGTATTTT.

The V gene is TRBV7-9, the J gene TRBJ2-4; perhaps TRBD2 as D (5 bases). There are 17 residues in the CDR3. The V and J ends lost 7 bases and 1 base respectively, with 20 bases between them. Germline V gene data show CDR1 as SEHNR and CDR2 as FQNEAQ (reference sequence). CDR3 loop: CASTRMKGVEAKNIQYF. For the CDR3, the DNA is TGTGCCAGCACCCGGATGAAGGGAGTCGAGGCCAAAAACATTCAGTACTTC.

Remarks on this clonotype: This may be a read error: a much more frequent sequence differs by one nucleotide. This rearrangement joins TRBV2 to TRBJ2-7, with TRBD2 identical over 9 bases. CDR3 length equals 16 residues. The V gene end was trimmed by 5 bases and the J gene end by 7 bases; junction bases not matched to a gene: 15. Per the germline V gene, CDR1 is SNHLY and CDR2 is FYNNEI. The CDR3 spells CASSPKPSGVRHEQYF. DNA for the CDR3: TGTGCCAGCAGTCCAAAGCCTAGCGGGGTCAGACATGAGCAGTACTTC. The whole variable domain, filled in from reference TRBV2 and TRBJ2-7, reads EPEVTQTPSHQVTQMGQEVILRCVPISNHLYFYWYRQILGQKVEFLVSFYNNEISEKSEIFDDQFSVERPDGSNFTLKIRSTKLEDSAMYFCASSPKPSGVRHEQYFGPGTRLTVT.